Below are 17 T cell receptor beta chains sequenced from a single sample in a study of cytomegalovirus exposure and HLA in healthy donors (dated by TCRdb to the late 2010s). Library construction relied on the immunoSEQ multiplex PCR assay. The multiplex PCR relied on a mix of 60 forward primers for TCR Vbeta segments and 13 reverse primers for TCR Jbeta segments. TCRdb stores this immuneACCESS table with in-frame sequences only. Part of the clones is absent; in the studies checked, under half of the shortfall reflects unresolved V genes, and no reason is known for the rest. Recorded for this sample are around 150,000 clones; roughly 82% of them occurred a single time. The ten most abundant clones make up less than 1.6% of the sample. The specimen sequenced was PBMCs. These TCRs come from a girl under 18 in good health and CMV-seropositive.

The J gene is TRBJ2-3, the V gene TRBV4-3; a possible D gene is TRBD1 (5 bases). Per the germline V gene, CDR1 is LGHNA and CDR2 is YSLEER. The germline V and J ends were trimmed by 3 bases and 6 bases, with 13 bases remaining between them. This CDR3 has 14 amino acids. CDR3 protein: CASSQMQGTDTQYF. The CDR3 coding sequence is TGCGCCAGCAGCCAGATGCAGGGAACCGATACGCAGTATTTT.

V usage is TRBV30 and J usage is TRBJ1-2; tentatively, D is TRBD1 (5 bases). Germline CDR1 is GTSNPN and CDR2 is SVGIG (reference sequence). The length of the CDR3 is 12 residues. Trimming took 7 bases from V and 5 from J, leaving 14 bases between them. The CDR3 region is CASLGEGYGYTF. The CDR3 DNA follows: TGTGCCTCCCTGGGGGAGGGGTATGGCTACACCTTC.

The CDR3 protein is CAIRGGERDHTQYF. The CDR3 DNA sequence: TGTGCCATCAGGGGGGGGGAGCGGGACCATACGCAGTATTTT. This chain links TRBV10-3 with TRBJ2-3, with 7 bases that match TRBD2. This CDR3 is 14 amino acids long. Germline V CDR1 and CDR2: ENHRY, SYGVKD. V lost 6 bases, J lost 7 bases, and 10 bases stayed unmatched.

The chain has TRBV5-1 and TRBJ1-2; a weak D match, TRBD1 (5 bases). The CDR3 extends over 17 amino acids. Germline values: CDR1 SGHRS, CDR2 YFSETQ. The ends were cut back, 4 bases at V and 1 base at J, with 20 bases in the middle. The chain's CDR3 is CASSEGVSGKGNYGYTF. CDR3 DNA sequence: TGCGCCAGCAGCGAAGGGGTGAGCGGGAAGGGTAACTATGGCTACACCTTC.

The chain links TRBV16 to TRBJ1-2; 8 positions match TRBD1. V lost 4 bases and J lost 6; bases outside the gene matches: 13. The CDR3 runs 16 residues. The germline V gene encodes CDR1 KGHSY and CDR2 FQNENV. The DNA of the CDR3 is TGTGCCAGCAGCCCCCCGACAGGGGCGCTTTCCCATGGCTACACCTTC. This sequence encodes CASSPPTGALSHGYTF.

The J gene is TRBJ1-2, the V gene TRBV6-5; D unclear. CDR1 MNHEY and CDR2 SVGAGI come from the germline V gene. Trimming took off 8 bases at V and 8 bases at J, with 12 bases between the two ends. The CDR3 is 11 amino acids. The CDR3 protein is CASLAGLGYTF. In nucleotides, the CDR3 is TGTGCCAGCCTGGCAGGCCTAGGCTACACCTTC.

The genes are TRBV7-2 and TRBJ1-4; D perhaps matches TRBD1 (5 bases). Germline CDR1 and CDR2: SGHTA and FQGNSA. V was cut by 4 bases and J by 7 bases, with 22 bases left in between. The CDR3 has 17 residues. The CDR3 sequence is CASSSNVYRLKGEKLFF. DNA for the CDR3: TGTGCCAGCAGCTCAAATGTTTACAGGTTGAAGGGTGAAAAACTGTTTTTT.

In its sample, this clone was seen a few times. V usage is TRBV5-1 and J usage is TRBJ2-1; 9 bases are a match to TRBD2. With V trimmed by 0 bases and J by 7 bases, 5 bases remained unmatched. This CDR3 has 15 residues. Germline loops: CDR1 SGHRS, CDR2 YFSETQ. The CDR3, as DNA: TGCGCCAGCAGCTTGGGACTAGCGGACATTAATGAGCAGTTCTTC. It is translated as CASSLGLADINEQFF.

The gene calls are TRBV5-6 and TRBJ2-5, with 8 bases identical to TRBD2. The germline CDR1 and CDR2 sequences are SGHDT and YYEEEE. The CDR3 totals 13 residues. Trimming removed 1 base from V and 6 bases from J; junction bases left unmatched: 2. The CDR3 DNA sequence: TGTGCCAGCAGCTTGACGGGAGGGAAGACCCAGTACTTC. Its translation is CASSLTGGKTQYF.

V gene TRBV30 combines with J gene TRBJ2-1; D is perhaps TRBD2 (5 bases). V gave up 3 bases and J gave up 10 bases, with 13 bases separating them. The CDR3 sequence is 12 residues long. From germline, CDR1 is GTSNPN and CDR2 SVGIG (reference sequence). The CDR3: CAWRGLAPEQFF. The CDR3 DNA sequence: TGTGCCTGGAGAGGCCTAGCCCCCGAGCAGTTCTTC.

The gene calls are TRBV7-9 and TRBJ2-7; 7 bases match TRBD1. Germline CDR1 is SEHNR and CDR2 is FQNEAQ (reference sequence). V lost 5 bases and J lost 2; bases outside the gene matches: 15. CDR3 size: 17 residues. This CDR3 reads CASSLHGESQGAYEQYF. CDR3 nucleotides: TGTGCCAGCAGCCTTCACGGAGAGAGTCAGGGGGCCTACGAGCAGTACTTC.

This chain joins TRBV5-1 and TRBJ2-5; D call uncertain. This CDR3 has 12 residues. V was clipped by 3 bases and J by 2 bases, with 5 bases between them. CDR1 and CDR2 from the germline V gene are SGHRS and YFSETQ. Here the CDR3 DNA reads TGCGCCAGCAGCTCGCAGCAAGAGACCCAGTACTTC. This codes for CASSSQQETQYF.

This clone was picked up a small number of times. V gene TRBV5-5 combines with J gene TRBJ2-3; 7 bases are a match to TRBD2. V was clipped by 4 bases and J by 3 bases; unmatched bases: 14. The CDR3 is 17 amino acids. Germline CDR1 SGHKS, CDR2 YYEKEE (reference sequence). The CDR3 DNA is TGTGCCAGCAGCCCCCGAACGACCGGGAGGAGAACAGATACGCAGTATTTT. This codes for CASSPRTTGRRTDTQYF.

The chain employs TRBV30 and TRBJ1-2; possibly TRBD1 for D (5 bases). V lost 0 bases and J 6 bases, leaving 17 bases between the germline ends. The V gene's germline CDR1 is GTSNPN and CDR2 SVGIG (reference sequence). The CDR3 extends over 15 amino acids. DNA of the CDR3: TGTGCCTGGAGTGTACGGACTTGGGGGGATAATGGCTACACCTTC. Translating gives CAWSVRTWGDNGYTF.

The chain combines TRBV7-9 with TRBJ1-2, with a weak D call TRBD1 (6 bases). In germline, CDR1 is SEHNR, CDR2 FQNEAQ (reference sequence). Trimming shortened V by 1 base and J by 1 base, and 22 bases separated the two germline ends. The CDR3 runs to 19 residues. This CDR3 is CASSLGIGEPRGFNYGYTF. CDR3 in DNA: TGTGCCAGCAGCTTAGGAATCGGGGAGCCGAGGGGGTTTAACTATGGCTACACCTTC. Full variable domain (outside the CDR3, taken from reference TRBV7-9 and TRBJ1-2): DTGVSQNPRHKITKRGQNVTFRCDPISEHNRLYWYRQTLGQGPEFLTYFQNEAQLEKSRLLSDRFSAERPKGSFSTLEIQRTEQGDSAMYLCASSLGIGEPRGFNYGYTFGSGTRLTVV.

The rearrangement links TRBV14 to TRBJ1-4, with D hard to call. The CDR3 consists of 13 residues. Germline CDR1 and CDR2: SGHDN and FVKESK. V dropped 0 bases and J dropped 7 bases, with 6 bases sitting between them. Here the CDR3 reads CASSQEIGEKLFF. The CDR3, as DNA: TGTGCCAGCAGCCAAGAAATCGGTGAAAAACTGTTTTTT.

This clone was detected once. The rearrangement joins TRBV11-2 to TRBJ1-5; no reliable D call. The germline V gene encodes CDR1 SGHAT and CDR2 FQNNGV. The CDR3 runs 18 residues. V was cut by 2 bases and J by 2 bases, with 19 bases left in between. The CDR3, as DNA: TGTGCCAGCAGCTTATCCCCTTTTCCGGGCGGGGGCAATCAGCCCCAGCATTTT. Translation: CASSLSPFPGGGNQPQHF.